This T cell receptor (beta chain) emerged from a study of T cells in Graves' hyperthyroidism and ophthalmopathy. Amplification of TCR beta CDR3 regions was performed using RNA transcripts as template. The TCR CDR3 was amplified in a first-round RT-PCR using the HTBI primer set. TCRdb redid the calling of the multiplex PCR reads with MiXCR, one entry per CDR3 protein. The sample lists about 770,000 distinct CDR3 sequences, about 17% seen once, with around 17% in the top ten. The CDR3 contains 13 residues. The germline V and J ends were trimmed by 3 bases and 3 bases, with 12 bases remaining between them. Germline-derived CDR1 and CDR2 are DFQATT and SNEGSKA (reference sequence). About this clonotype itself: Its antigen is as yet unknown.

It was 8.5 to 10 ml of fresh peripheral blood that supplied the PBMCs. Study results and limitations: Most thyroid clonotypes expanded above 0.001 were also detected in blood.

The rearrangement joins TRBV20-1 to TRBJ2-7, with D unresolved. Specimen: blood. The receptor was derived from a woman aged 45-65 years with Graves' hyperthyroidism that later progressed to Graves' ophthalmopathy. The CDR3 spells CSARPAINYEQYF. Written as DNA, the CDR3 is TGCAGTGCTAGGCCAGCCATAAACTACGAGCAGTACTTC.